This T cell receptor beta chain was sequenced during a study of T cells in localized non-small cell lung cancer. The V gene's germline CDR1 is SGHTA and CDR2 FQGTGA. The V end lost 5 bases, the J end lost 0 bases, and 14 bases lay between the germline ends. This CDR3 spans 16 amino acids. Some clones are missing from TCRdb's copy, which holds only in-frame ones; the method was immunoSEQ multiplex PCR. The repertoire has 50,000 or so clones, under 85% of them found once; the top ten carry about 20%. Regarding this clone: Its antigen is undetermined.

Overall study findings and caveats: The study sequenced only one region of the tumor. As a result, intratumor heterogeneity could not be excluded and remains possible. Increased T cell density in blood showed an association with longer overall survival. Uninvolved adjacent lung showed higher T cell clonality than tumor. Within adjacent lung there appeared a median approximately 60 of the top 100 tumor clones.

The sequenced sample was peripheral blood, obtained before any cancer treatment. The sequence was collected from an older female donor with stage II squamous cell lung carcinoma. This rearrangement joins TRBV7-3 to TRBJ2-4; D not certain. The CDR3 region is CASSETPTLAKNIQYF. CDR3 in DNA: TGTGCCAGCAGCGAAACTCCCACATTAGCCAAAAACATTCAGTACTTC.